Listed below are T cell receptor beta chains from one sample, sequenced in a study of cytomegalovirus exposure and HLA in healthy donors. Repertoires were generated with immunoSEQ multiplex PCR, while TCRdb's copy carries only in-frame clones and drops some. This sample has over 100,000 clones, with roughly 70% found just once. The sequencing input was PBMCs. Every receptor here comes from a woman aged 30 to 39 in good health and CMV-seronegative. Each CDR3 is given with its conserved first and last residue. A D gene is named only where the DNA matches it firmly. Size values are once, few and many counts, or a class for expanded clones, and some rows have none.

TRBJ1-5 NA 15 TRBV7-9 NA TGTGCCAGCAGCGTAGGAGGAATAAGCAATCAGCCCCAGCATTTT CASSVGGISNQPQHF
TRBJ2-7 few 13 TRBV10-2 TRBD1 TGCGCCAGCAGTGGACAGGGGTTGCACGAGCAGTACTTC CASSGQGLHEQYF
TRBJ1-1 NA 14 TRBV6-4 NA TGTGCCAGCAGTGACTCGGGTGAGGGAGGGGCAGCTTTCTTT CASSDSGEGGAAFF
TRBJ1-2 few 14 TRBV30 TRBD1 TGTGCCTGGACCAGGACAGGTTGGGACTATGGCTACACCTTC CAWTRTGWDYGYTF
TRBJ2-7 NA 14 TRBV28 NA TGTGCCAGCACCCCGACAGGGAAGGGAGGCGAGCAGTACTTC CASTPTGKGGEQYF
TRBJ2-3 few 15 TRBV7-9 NA TGTGCCAGCAGTTCTCGACTAGAGGGCACAGATACGCAGTATTTT CASSSRLEGTDTQYF
TRBJ1-1 few 13 TRBV11-3 NA TGTGCCAGCAGCTTAGCAACAGGTTCTGAAGCTTTCTTT CASSLATGSEAFF
TRBJ2-7 NA 14 TRBV29-1 TRBD1 TGCAGCGTTCAGGAACAGGGGGGATCCTACGAGCAGTACTTC CSVQEQGGSYEQYF
TRBJ2-6 NA 14 TRBV19 NA TGTGCCAGTAGTACAATACAGGGTACCAACGTCCTGACTTTC CASSTIQGTNVLTF
TRBJ1-1 NA 15 TRBV7-8 NA TGTGCCAGCAGCTTTTCAGGGAGGGGGAACACTGAAGCTTTCTTT CASSFSGRGNTEAFF
TRBJ1-2 NA 16 TRBV14 NA TGTGCCAGCAGCCAAGAGGTTTTCGCAGACTACTATGGCTACACCTTC CASSQEVFADYYGYTF
TRBJ2-6 NA 16 TRBV25-1 NA TGTGCCAGCAGCCCCAGAGGCGGGGCTGGGGCCAACGTCCTGACTTTC CASSPRGGAGANVLTF
TRBJ1-2 NA 13 TRBV27 TRBD1 TGTGCCAGCAGGGGGACAGCGAACTATGGCTACACCTTC CASRGTANYGYTF
TRBJ1-1 NA 14 TRBV27 TRBD1 TGTGCCAGCAGTTCTCTCACAGGGGACACTGAAGCTTTCTTT CASSSLTGDTEAFF
TRBJ1-6 few 14 TRBV30 NA TGTGCCTGGAGTTTACAGGCTTTGGGGTCACCCCTCCACTTT CAWSLQALGSPLHF
TRBJ2-1 NA 16 TRBV7-2 TRBD1 TGTGCCAGCAGCTTTATGGACAGGCACGATAACAATGAGCAGTTCTTC CASSFMDRHDNNEQFF
TRBJ1-1 NA 18 TRBV18 NA TGTGCCAGCTCACCACAGGGGGACGCTCCTCTTTCGAACACTGAAGCTTTCTTT CASSPQGDAPLSNTEAFF
TRBJ2-7 NA 12 TRBV5-5 NA TGTGCCAGCACCCTGATGAGGGACGAGCAGTACTTC CASTLMRDEQYF
TRBJ1-2 NA 15 TRBV6-5 TRBD1 TGTGCCAGCAGTCAGGAACAGGGGGCGCTGATGCGCTACACCTTC CASSQEQGALMRYTF
TRBJ2-5 NA 14 TRBV5-1 NA TGCGCCAGCAGCCAGGACACCCATGGAGAGACCCAGTACTTC CASSQDTHGETQYF
TRBJ1-4 NA 15 TRBV11-3 TRBD1 TGTGCCAGCAGCCCACGACAGGGTTTAGATGAAAAACTGTTTTTT CASSPRQGLDEKLFF
TRBJ2-7 NA 14 TRBV5-1 TRBD2 TGCGCCAGCAGCTTCCTAGCGGGAGCCTTGGAGCAGTACTTC CASSFLAGALEQYF
TRBJ1-3 NA 15 TRBV30 NA TGTGCCTGGAGAGTCAGGAGGCTGTCTGGAAACACCATATATTTT CAWRVRRLSGNTIYF
TRBJ1-1 NA 13 TRBV11-3 NA TGTGCCAGCAGTCAGACACCGAACACTGAAGCTTTCTTT CASSQTPNTEAFF
TRBJ1-1 NA 14 TRBV6-5 TRBD1 TGTGCCAGCAGTACGACAGGGGGGGGAACTGAAGCTTTCTTT CASSTTGGGTEAFF
TRBJ1-2 NA 13 TRBV5-6 NA TGTGCCAGCAGCTTAATGCCTGCGGATGGCTACACCTTC CASSLMPADGYTF
TRBJ1-1 NA 15 TRBV2 TRBD1 TGTGCCAGCAGCCCTCAGGGGGGTGGTTCCTTCGAAGCTTTCTTT CASSPQGGGSFEAFF
TRBJ1-2 once 12 TRBV5-1 NA TGCGCCAGCAGCTTACCAGGGAAAGGCTACACCTTC CASSLPGKGYTF
TRBJ1-5 NA 14 TRBV5-6 NA TGTGCCAGCAGTTATTGGCAGGGCAGCCAGCCCCAGCATTTT CASSYWQGSQPQHF
TRBJ1-2 once 15 TRBV19 NA TGTGCCAGTAGTACTCCACAGGGAGGGGGATATGGCTACACCTTC CASSTPQGGGYGYTF
TRBJ1-5 NA 15 TRBV5-1 NA TGCGCCAGCAGCTTGGAGCCCAATAGCAATCAGCCCCAGCATTTT CASSLEPNSNQPQHF
TRBJ1-1 NA 13 TRBV7-2 TRBD1 TGTGCCAGCAGCTCTGACAGGGGCACTGAAGCTTTCTTT CASSSDRGTEAFF